This entry lists 20 T cell receptor beta chains sequenced from one sample in a study of post-analysis software for immune sequencing data. General study results and limits: With TRBV5-6, TRBV5-1 and TRBV20-1 included, about five TRBV segments were more frequent in patients than in controls.

Their cognate antigens are unknown. The authors incorporated unique molecular identifiers into the TCR beta cDNA libraries. TCRdb reanalysed the PCR reads using MiXCR and keeps one entry per CDR3 protein. The sample has about 820,000 distinct CDR3 sequences; roughly 50% are singletons. The specimen sequenced was blood. These receptors were obtained from a girl between 5 and 17 years old with multiple sclerosis.

This clonotype appeared a few times. The gene calls are TRBV6-5 and TRBJ2-7; the D gene is possibly TRBD2 (7 bases). Per the germline V gene, CDR1 is MNHEY and CDR2 is SVGAGI. Trimming pared 8 bases from V and 5 bases from J, leaving 19 bases between. The CDR3 is 14 amino acids. In DNA, the CDR3 is TGTGCCAGCCGAAGGGGGGGCGCAAACCACGAGCAGTACTTC. Translation: CASRRGGANHEQYF.

This clonotype was detected only a few times. The chain recombines TRBV27 with TRBJ2-7, with 7 bases that match TRBD2. This CDR3 comprises 15 residues. The V and J ends lost 6 bases and 3 bases, in that order; junction bases with no gene match: 11. Germline V gives CDR1 MNHEY, CDR2 SMNVEV (reference sequence). CDR3 amino acids: CASSLGGAGNYEQYF. CDR3 nucleotides: TGTGCCAGCAGCCTCGGAGGAGCGGGAAACTACGAGCAGTACTTC.

This clonotype was observed a handful of times. The V and J genes are TRBV4-1 and TRBJ1-5, with D tentatively TRBD1 (6 bases). The CDR3 loop spans 14 amino acids. CDR1 is MGHRA and CDR2 is YSYEKL in the germline V gene. V lost 0 bases and J 7 bases, leaving 10 bases between the germline ends. Here the CDR3 reads CASSQDRGRQPQHF. The CDR3 DNA follows: TGCGCCAGCAGCCAAGACAGGGGACGGCAGCCCCAGCATTTT.

J is TRBJ1-1 and V is TRBV7-8; D unclear. With 3 bases removed from V and 4 bases from J, the gap between germline ends came to 15 bases. This CDR3 is 15 amino acids long. CDR1 is SGHVS, CDR2 FQNEAQ, per germline. CDR3 in DNA: TGTGCCAGCAGCTTCTTTGGGCACGGTAGCACTGAAGCTTTCTTT. Translating gives CASSFFGHGSTEAFF.

For the CDR3, the DNA is TGCGCCAGCAGCTTGGAGCCTCCTACAGGGGATGGCTACACCTTC. Amino acid sequence: CASSLEPPTGDGYTF. The chain uses TRBV5-1 and TRBJ1-2; TRBD1 agrees at 7 bases. Germline values: CDR1 SGHRS, CDR2 YFSETQ. The CDR3 contains 15 residues. V was pared by 0 bases and J by 6 bases, with 8 bases of the junction left unmatched.

This clonotype was counted only a few times. The CDR3 bases are TGTGCCAGCAGTTACCGAAGCCCAAACGGACCTTTGAATACGCAGTATTTT. Protein product: CASSYRSPNGPLNTQYF. V usage is TRBV6-5 and J usage is TRBJ2-3; no clear D gene. CDR3 length: 17 residues. V was pared by 2 bases and J by 7 bases, with 22 bases between. The germline V gene has CDR1 MNHEY and CDR2 SVGAGI.

This chain joins TRBV10-1 and TRBJ2-3; a weak D match, TRBD1 (6 bases). CDR1 WNHNN and CDR2 SYGVQD come from the germline V gene (reference sequence). With 3 bases removed from V and 2 bases from J, the gap between germline ends came to 12 bases. CDR3 size: 15 residues. The CDR3, as DNA: TGCGCCAGCAGTGATTCGGACAGTCTCACAGATACGCAGTATTTT. Protein: CASSDSDSLTDTQYF.

This clonotype was observed a few times. The chain is built from TRBV3-1 and TRBJ1-5, with TRBD1 matching 7 bases. Germline assignment: CDR1 LGHDT and CDR2 YNNKEL (reference sequence). The CDR3 has 17 residues. The J segment lost 7 bases and the V segment lost 4 bases, leaving 16 bases of the junction unmatched. The CDR3 nucleotides are TGTGCCAGCAGCCCATCCTCCGACAGGGTTATTGCCCAGCCCCAGCATTTT. Its protein product is CASSPSSDRVIAQPQHF.

This clonotype has just a few counts. This rearrangement joins TRBV7-6 to TRBJ2-6, with D perhaps TRBD1 or TRBD2 (5 bases each). CDR3 size: 20 residues. Germline V CDR1 and CDR2: SGHVS, FNYEAQ. Trimming cost V 0 bases and J 0 bases, with 18 bases left between them. CDR3 bases: TGTGCCAGCAGCTTAGCCGTTAGCGAGACAGCCCGCTCTGGGGCCAACGTCCTGACTTTC. Its protein is CASSLAVSETARSGANVLTF.

J is TRBJ2-7 and V is TRBV7-2; 9 bases align to TRBD2. This CDR3 is 15 amino acids long. Germline V lookup: CDR1 SGHTA, CDR2 FQGNSA. The V and J ends lost 1 base and 7 bases, in that order; junction bases with no gene match: 8. Here the CDR3 reads CASSLDAGGPDEQYF. The CDR3 DNA reads as TGTGCCAGCAGCTTAGACGCGGGGGGGCCGGATGAGCAGTACTTC.

This chain joins TRBV7-6 and TRBJ2-7; the D is unclear. CDR1 and CDR2 from the germline V gene are SGHVS and FNYEAQ. There are 14 residues in the CDR3. With 6 bases removed from V and 0 bases from J, the gap between germline ends came to 12 bases. CDR3: CASRPEAVSYEQYF. For the CDR3, the DNA is TGTGCCAGCAGACCCGAAGCTGTCTCCTACGAGCAGTACTTC.

In the case of this clonotype: The junction departs from the called germline gene at one end, perhaps through a read error. DNA for the CDR3: TGTGCCAGCAGATGCCTAGCGGGGGGGCAAGAGAAAGAGATCCAGTACTTC. This encodes CASRCLAGGQEKEIQYF. V gene TRBV12-3 or TRBV12-4 combines with J gene TRBJ2-5; 12 nucleotides agree with TRBD2. The CDR3 loop spans 17 amino acids.

The chain employs TRBV7-9 and TRBJ2-1; TRBD1 aligns across 8 bases. Germline V gene sequence: CDR1 SEHNR, CDR2 FQNEAQ (reference sequence). The CDR3 is 15 residues long. Trimming cost V 3 bases and J 4 bases; bases outside gene matches: 5. The chain's CDR3 is CASSFTDRVYNEQFF. The CDR3 bases are TGTGCCAGCAGCTTTACGGACAGGGTATACAATGAGCAGTTCTTC. Filled out from reference TRBV7-9 and TRBJ2-1, the complete variable domain reads DTGVSQNPRHKITKRGQNVTFRCDPISEHNRLYWYRQTLGQGPEFLTYFQNEAQLEKSRLLSDRFSAERPKGSFSTLEIQRTEQGDSAMYLCASSFTDRVYNEQFFGPGTRLTVL.

The table lists this clonotype with a few counts. The chain employs TRBV7-8 and TRBJ2-1; D tentatively reads TRBD1 or TRBD2 (6 bases each). Trimming shortened V by 4 bases and J by 0 bases, and 16 bases separated the two germline ends. The CDR3 is 17 amino acids. Germline V gene sequence: CDR1 SGHVS, CDR2 FQNEAQ. CDR3 residues: CASSWNPGASSYNEQFF. The CDR3 DNA sequence: TGTGCCAGCAGCTGGAACCCGGGGGCCAGCTCCTACAATGAGCAGTTCTTC.

This clonotype was counted once. The gene calls are TRBV4-2 and TRBJ1-2; D is uncertain. This CDR3 region has 16 residues. V was pared by 0 bases and J by 8 bases, with 19 bases between. CDR1 and CDR2 from the germline V gene are LGHNA and YNFKEQ. The CDR3 nucleotides are TGTGCCAGCAGCCAAGATAGGTTAGAGGTCGTTGGAGGCTACACCTTC. Translating gives CASSQDRLEVVGGYTF.

This clonotype was counted between two and nine times. The chain combines TRBV24-1 with TRBJ2-3; 8 bases agree with TRBD2. This CDR3 has 16 residues. J gave up 2 bases and V 4 bases, and 7 bases lay outside the gene matches. Germline CDR1 and CDR2: KGHDR and SFDVKD. In DNA form, the CDR3 reads TGTGCCACCAGTGACCCCACTAGCGGACCCACAGATACGCAGTATTTT. Protein product: CATSDPTSGPTDTQYF.

This clonotype was picked up a small number of times. The chain employs TRBV7-2 and TRBJ2-1; a weak D match, TRBD1 (6 bases). Germline CDR1 and CDR2: SGHTA and FQGNSA. V was shortened by 0 bases and J by 9 bases, with 12 bases between the two germline ends. The CDR3 extends over 14 amino acids. As DNA, the CDR3 is TGTGCCAGCAGCTTAGCTGGGGGCCAGGGTGAGCAGTTCTTC. The encoded protein is CASSLAGGQGEQFF.

The chain employs TRBV5-1 and TRBJ2-7; the match to TRBD2 covers 11 bases. The DNA end lines up better with TRBJ2-5; the J call may be wrong. The CDR3 loop spans 15 amino acids. The germline CDR1 and CDR2 sequences are SGHRS and YFSETQ. The CDR3 nucleotides are TGCGCCAGCAGCCTAGCGGGGGGAGATTTGGAGACCCAGTACTTC. It codes for CASSLAGGDLETQYF.

This clonotype has just a few counts. The V and J genes are TRBV11-2 and TRBJ2-7; D uncertain. V shed 4 bases and J shed 7 bases, with 8 bases lying between them. In germline, CDR1 is SGHAT, CDR2 FQNNGV. The CDR3 extends over 11 amino acids. The CDR3 nucleotides are TGTGCCAGCAGCTCCTCTTGGGAGCAGTACTTC. Translating it yields CASSSSWEQYF.

This chain uses TRBV9 with TRBJ2-7, with 10 bases matching TRBD1. Trimming at V came to 0 bases and at J to 4 bases, leaving 4 bases not matched to a gene. Germline V gene data show CDR1 as SGDLS and CDR2 as YYNGEE. CDR3 size: 15 residues. The CDR3 sequence is CASSVAGTGEYEQYF. For the CDR3, the DNA is TGTGCCAGCAGCGTAGCCGGGACAGGGGAGTACGAGCAGTACTTC.